Listed below are T cell receptor beta chains from one sample, sequenced in a study of blood T cells in healthy people across ages. TCRdb reprocessed the 5' RACE reads via MiXCR and lists one record per CDR3 protein. The repertoire has some 1.4 million distinct CDR3 sequences, 42% of them found once; the top ten carry 7.9%. The sample was blood. The receptors come from a woman younger than 30 in good health. The CDR3 runs from the conserved cysteine through the conserved F or W. Rows give clone size only sometimes, using once, few, many, or a class for an expanded clone.

v_gene,abundance,CDR3aa
TRBV7-9,.,CTSSTLAGGKDTQYF
TRBV25-1,few,CASGTGTNTEAFF
TRBV20-1,.,CSARGLAGGGNEQFF
TRBV2,.,CASSGTGRSITYF
TRBV20-1,few,CSARDLTGGDYEQYF
TRBV5-1,.,CASSASRWYF
TRBV30,.,CAWSRDGTDNYGYTF
TRBV20-1,.,CSARGGGGGGSYNEQFF
TRBV14,.,CASSHHRGFTDTQYF
TRBV9,.,CANSPQWAGGPARDTQYF
TRBV27,.,CASKRAGGSDEQFF
TRBV7-6,few,CANEETQYF
TRBV20-1,.,CSAGGPIGYEQYF
TRBV29-1,.,CSVEQGLSSYNEQFF
TRBV27,.,CASSFRAQPQHF
TRBV10-3,.,CAIRGARGLAGEETQYF
TRBV24-1,few,CATSDPSGGDHIQYF
TRBV7-9,.,CASSSFDYFRTKQTGELFF
TRBV13,.,CASSLYSAGIYEQYF
TRBV6-6,few,CASSPSGTGHNYGYTF
TRBV12-3/TRBV12-4,.,CASAGKGTLTASYEQYF
TRBV12-3/TRBV12-4,.,CASSLEGASRDEQFF
TRBV27,.,CASSQYSYPGTAYEQYF
TRBV20-1,few,CSASRGNQPQHF
TRBV30,few,CAWSVDGRGYNEQFF
TRBV25-1,.,CASRPRDRDNTEAFF